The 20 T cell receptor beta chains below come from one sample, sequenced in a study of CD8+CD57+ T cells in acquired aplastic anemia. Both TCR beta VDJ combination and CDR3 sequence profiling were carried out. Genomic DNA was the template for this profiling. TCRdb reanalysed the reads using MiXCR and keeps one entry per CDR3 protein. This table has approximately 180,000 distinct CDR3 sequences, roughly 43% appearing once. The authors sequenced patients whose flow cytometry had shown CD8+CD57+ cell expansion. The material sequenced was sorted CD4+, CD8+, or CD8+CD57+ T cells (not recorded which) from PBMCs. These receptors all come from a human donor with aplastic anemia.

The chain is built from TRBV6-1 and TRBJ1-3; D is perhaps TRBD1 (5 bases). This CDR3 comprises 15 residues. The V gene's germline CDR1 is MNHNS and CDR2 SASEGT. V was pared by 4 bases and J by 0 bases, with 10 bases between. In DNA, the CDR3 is TGTGCCAGCAGTGCCGGGACCTCCTCTGGAAACACCATATATTTT. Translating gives CASSAGTSSGNTIYF.

The CDR3 DNA follows: TGCAGTGCTAGTCCGGGACAGGGGGTCTATGGCTACACCTTC. It translates to CSASPGQGVYGYTF. This chain connects TRBV20-1 to TRBJ1-2; 11 nucleotides align to TRBD1. CDR1 is DFQATT and CDR2 is SNEGSKA in the germline V gene (reference sequence). CDR3 length: 14 amino acids. Germline trimming cut 3 bases from V and 4 bases from J; bases unmatched to any gene: 4.

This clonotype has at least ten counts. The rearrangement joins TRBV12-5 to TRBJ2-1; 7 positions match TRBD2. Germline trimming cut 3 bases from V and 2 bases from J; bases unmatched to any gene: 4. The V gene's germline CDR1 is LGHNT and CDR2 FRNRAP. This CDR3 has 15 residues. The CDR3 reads CASGLGGGAYNEQFF. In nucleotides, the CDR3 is TGTGCTAGTGGTTTAGGTGGGGGGGCCTACAATGAGCAGTTCTTC.

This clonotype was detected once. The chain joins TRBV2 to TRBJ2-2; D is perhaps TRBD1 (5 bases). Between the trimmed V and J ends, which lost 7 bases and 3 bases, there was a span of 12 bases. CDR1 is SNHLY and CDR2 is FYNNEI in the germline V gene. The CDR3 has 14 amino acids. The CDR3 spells CASTGWGDTGELFF. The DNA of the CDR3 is TGTGCCAGCACCGGATGGGGCGACACCGGGGAGCTGTTTTTT.

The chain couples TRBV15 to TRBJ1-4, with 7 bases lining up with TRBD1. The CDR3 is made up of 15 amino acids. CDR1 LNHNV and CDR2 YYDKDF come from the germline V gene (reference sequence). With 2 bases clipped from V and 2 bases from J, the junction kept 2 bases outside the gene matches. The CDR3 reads CATSRPTGTNEKLFF. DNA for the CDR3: TGTGCCACCAGCAGACCGACAGGGACTAATGAAAAACTGTTTTTT.

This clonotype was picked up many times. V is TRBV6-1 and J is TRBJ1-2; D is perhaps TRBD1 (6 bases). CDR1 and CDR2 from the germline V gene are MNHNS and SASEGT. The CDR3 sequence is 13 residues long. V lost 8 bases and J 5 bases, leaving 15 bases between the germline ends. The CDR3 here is CASPKQGSYGYTF. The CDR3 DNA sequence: TGTGCCAGCCCCAAACAGGGATCGTATGGCTACACCTTC.

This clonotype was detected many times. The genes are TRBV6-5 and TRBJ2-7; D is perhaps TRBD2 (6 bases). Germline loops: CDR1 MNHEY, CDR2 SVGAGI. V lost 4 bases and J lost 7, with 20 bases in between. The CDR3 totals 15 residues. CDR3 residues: CASSSTGTRTREQYF. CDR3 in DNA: TGTGCCAGCAGTTCCACCGGGACTCGGACGAGAGAGCAGTACTTC.

This chain's CDR3 is CASSEFRTGGYTF. Here the CDR3 DNA reads TGCGCCAGCAGTGAGTTTCGGACAGGGGGCTACACCTTC. This sequence joins TRBV10-2 and TRBJ1-2; 8 bases map to TRBD1. V lost 1 base to trimming and J lost 8 bases; unmatched junction nucleotides: 3. CDR1 and CDR2 from the germline V gene are WSHSY and SAAADI. The CDR3 sequence is 13 residues long.

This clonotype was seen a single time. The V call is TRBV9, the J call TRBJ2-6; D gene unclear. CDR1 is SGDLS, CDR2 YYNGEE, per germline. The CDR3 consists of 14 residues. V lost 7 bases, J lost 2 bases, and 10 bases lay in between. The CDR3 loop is CASPEPPGANVLTF. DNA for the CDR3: TGTGCCAGCCCGGAGCCCCCTGGGGCCAACGTCCTGACTTTC.

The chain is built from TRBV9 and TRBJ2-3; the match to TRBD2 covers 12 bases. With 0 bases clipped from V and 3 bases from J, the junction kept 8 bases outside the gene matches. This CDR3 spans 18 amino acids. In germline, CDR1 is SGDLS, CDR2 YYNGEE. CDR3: CASSVGASGRAGTDTQYF. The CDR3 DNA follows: TGTGCCAGCAGCGTAGGAGCTAGCGGGAGGGCCGGGACAGATACGCAGTATTTT.

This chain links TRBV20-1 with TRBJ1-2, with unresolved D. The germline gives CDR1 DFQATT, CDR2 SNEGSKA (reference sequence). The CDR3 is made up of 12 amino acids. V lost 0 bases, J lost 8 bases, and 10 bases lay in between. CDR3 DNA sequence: TGCAGTGCTAGAGAGGACGCGGGAGGCTACACCTTC. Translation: CSAREDAGGYTF.

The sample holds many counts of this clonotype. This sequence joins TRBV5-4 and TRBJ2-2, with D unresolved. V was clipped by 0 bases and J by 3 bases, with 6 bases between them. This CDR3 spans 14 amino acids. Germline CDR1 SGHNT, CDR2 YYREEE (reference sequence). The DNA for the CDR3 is TGTGCCAGCAGCTTGGACGGGTACACCGGGGAGCTGTTTTTT. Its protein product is CASSLDGYTGELFF.

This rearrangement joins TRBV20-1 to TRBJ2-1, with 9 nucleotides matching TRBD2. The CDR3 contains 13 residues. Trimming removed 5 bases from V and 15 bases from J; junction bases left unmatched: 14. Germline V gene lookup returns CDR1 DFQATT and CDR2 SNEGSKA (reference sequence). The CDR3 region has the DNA TGCAGTGCTGCCCAACTTAGCGGGGGCCTAGGGTTCTTC. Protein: CSAAQLSGGLGFF.

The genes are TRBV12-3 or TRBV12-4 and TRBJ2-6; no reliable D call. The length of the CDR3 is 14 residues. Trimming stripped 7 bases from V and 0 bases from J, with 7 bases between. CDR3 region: CASTWVSGANVLTF. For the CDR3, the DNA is TGTGCCAGCACGTGGGTCTCTGGGGCCAACGTCCTGACTTTC.

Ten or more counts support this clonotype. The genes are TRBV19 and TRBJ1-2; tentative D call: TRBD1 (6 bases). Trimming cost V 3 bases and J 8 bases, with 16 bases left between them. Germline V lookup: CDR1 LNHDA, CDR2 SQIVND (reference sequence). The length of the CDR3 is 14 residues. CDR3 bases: TGTGCCAGTAGTATTTCCGGGGGCCAAAGGGGCTACACCTTC. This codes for CASSISGGQRGYTF.

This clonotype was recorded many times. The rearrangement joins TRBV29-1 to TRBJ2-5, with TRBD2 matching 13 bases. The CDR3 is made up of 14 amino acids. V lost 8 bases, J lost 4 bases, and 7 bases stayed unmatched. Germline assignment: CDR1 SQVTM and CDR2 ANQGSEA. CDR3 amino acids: CSTTSGGAAETQYF. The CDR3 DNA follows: TGCAGCACCACTAGCGGGGGGGCGGCAGAGACCCAGTACTTC.

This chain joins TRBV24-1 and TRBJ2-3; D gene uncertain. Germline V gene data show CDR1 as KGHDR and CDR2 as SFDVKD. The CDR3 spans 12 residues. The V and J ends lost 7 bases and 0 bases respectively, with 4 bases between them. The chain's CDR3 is CATRDSTDTQYF. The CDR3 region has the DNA TGTGCCACCAGGGACAGCACAGATACGCAGTATTTT.

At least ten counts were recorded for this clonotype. The CDR3 protein is CSADGGGTEKLFF. The DNA of the CDR3 is TGCAGTGCCGACGGGGGAGGCACCGAAAAACTGTTTTTT. V and J are TRBV20-1 and TRBJ1-4, with a weak D call TRBD1 (5 bases). In germline, CDR1 is DFQATT, CDR2 SNEGSKA (reference sequence). Deletions cut 6 bases from V and 8 bases from J, with 16 bases between. The CDR3 consists of 13 residues.

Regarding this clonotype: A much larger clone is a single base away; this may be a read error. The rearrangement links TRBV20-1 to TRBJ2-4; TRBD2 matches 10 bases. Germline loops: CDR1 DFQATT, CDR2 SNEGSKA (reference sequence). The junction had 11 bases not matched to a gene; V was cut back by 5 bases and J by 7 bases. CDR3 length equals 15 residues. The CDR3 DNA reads TGCAGTGCTGCCATTCAGCGGGGGGGCCGGAACATTCAGTACTTC. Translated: CSAAIQRGGRNIQYF.

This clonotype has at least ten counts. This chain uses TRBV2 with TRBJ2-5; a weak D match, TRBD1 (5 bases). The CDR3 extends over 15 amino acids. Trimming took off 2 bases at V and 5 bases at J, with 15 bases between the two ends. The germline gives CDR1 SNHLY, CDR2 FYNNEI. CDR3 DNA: TGTGCCAGCAGTGAAATTAGGGGCAATACGGAGACCCAGTACTTC. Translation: CASSEIRGNTETQYF.